Presented here are 31 T cell receptor beta chains from one specimen sequenced in a study of cytomegalovirus exposure and HLA in healthy donors. The study ran its PCR with 60 Vbeta and 13 Jbeta primers. Some clones are missing from TCRdb's copy, which holds only in-frame ones; the method was immunoSEQ multiplex PCR. The sample totals 150,000 to 200,000 clones. Sequencing used PBMCs. Every receptor here comes from a man aged 30 to 45 in good health and CMV-seronegative.

V is TRBV5-1 and J is TRBJ2-5, with no clear D. Near its end, the DNA agrees better with TRBJ2-7, so the J call may be wrong. From germline, CDR1 is SGHRS and CDR2 YFSETQ. The CDR3 contains 13 residues. CDR3 DNA sequence: TGCGCCAGCAGCTTAGCCCTTTCCTACGAGCAGTACTTC. Translating it yields CASSLALSYEQYF.

V and J are TRBV4-2 and TRBJ2-1; TRBD1 aligns across 12 bases. Germline CDR1 LGHNA, CDR2 YNFKEQ. Losses at the gene ends were 0 bases for V and 9 bases for J; bases not matched to a gene: 9. This CDR3 comprises 17 residues. This chain's CDR3 is CASSQDLRDRGQAEQFF. DNA for the CDR3: TGTGCCAGCAGCCAAGATTTGAGGGACAGGGGGCAGGCTGAGCAGTTCTTC.

The chain uses TRBV29-1 and TRBJ1-5; 10 positions match TRBD1. Germline CDR1 SQVTM, CDR2 ANQGSEA. The J segment lost 5 bases and the V segment lost 7 bases, leaving 5 bases of the junction unmatched. CDR3 length: 13 residues. The CDR3 loop reads CSATGTGDQPQHF. Written as DNA, the CDR3 is TGCAGCGCAACCGGGACAGGGGATCAGCCCCAGCATTTT.

This rearrangement joins TRBV20-1 to TRBJ1-1, with D perhaps matching TRBD1 (5 bases). The CDR3 loop spans 11 amino acids. Between the trimmed V and J ends, which lost 5 bases and 3 bases, there was a span of 7 bases. CDR1 is DFQATT and CDR2 is SNEGSKA in the germline V gene (reference sequence). CDR3 in amino acids: CSAETDTEAFF. The CDR3 DNA follows: TGCAGTGCTGAGACAGACACTGAAGCTTTCTTT.

V gene TRBV28 combines with J gene TRBJ1-5, with 8 bases matching TRBD1. This CDR3 has 15 amino acids. Germline V lookup: CDR1 MDHEN, CDR2 SYDVKM. Trimming cost V 4 bases and J 1 base; bases outside gene matches: 3. The CDR3 DNA is TGTGCCAGCAGTTACAGGGGGTTGAGCAATCAGCCCCAGCATTTT. Translation gives CASSYRGLSNQPQHF.

The chain uses TRBV19 and TRBJ1-1; weak D call: TRBD1 (5 bases). The V end lost 6 bases, the J end lost 4 bases, and 21 bases lay between the germline ends. The CDR3 runs to 16 residues. Germline CDR1 is LNHDA and CDR2 is SQIVND (reference sequence). The CDR3 loop reads CASSYSMGGTGTEAFF. In nucleotides, the CDR3 is TGTGCCAGTAGCTACTCGATGGGGGGTACTGGCACTGAAGCTTTCTTT.

The chain combines TRBV7-9 with TRBJ2-7, with D hard to call. The CDR3 runs 12 residues. Germline V CDR1 and CDR2: SEHNR, FQNEAQ (reference sequence). With 5 bases removed from V and 1 base from J, the gap between germline ends came to 6 bases. CDR3 protein: CASSPLSYEQYF. Here the CDR3 DNA reads TGTGCCAGCAGCCCCCTTTCCTACGAGCAGTACTTC.

This sequence joins TRBV2 and TRBJ2-2; unclear D gene. Looked up from germline, CDR1 is SNHLY and CDR2 is FYNNEI. The CDR3 extends over 13 amino acids. The V end was cut by 6 bases, the J end by 4 bases, with 9 bases between. The CDR3 sequence is CASRPTPTGELFF. CDR3 coding DNA: TGTGCCAGCAGGCCGACACCCACCGGGGAGCTGTTTTTT.

The V call is TRBV2, the J call TRBJ2-3, with D possibly TRBD1 on 6 matching bases. The CDR3 consists of 17 residues. V shed 5 bases and J shed 2 bases, with 20 bases lying between them. Germline V gives CDR1 SNHLY, CDR2 FYNNEI. The CDR3 DNA reads as TGTGCCAGCAGTCTCCCTATGGGGGCCGGAATCACAGATACGCAGTATTTT. Amino acids: CASSLPMGAGITDTQYF.

The genes are TRBV21-1 and TRBJ1-2; TRBD1 is the table's D call, not checked against the DNA. TRBV21-1 is classified as a pseudogene. The CDR3 is 15 residues long. This CDR3 reads CASSKGQGMSYGYTF. The CDR3 DNA is TGTGCCAGCAGCAAAGGGCAGGGGATGTCCTATGGCTACACCTTC.

The chain carries TRBV18 and TRBJ2-7; TRBD1 agrees at 11 bases. From germline, CDR1 is KGHSH and CDR2 LQKENI. Trimming cost V 2 bases and J 2 bases; bases outside gene matches: 2. The length of the CDR3 is 15 residues. CDR3 sequence reads: CASSPGTGGTYEQYF. The CDR3, as DNA: TGTGCCAGCTCACCAGGGACAGGGGGGACCTACGAGCAGTACTTC.

The chain couples TRBV10-3 to TRBJ1-1; D is perhaps TRBD1 (6 bases). V was cut by 6 bases and J by 1 base, with 15 bases left in between. Germline CDR1 is ENHRY and CDR2 is SYGVKD. CDR3 size: 15 residues. CDR3 amino acids: CAIRADQDRNTEAFF. As DNA, the CDR3 is TGTGCCATCAGGGCCGATCAGGACAGGAACACTGAAGCTTTCTTT.

This chain joins TRBV6-1 and TRBJ2-6; weak D call: TRBD2 (5 bases). With 7 bases removed from V and 3 bases from J, the gap between germline ends came to 13 bases. CDR1 is MNHNS, CDR2 SASEGT, per germline. The CDR3 has 15 residues. The CDR3 loop is CASTLTGFGANVLTF. DNA for the CDR3: TGTGCCAGCACCCTGACGGGATTTGGGGCCAACGTCCTGACTTTC.

This sequence joins TRBV7-3 and TRBJ2-2; 11 bases line up with TRBD2. The CDR3 is made up of 16 amino acids. Trimming at V came to 6 bases and at J to 6 bases, leaving 9 bases not matched to a gene. Germline CDR1 reads SGHTA; CDR2 reads FQGTGA. In DNA form, the CDR3 reads TGTGCCAGCAGTCTCACTAGCGGGAGAGGGGCCGGGGAGCTGTTTTTT. Its translation is CASSLTSGRGAGELFF.

The chain recombines TRBV30 with TRBJ2-3; D not resolved. Germline V CDR1 and CDR2: GTSNPN, SVGIG (reference sequence). CDR3 length: 13 amino acids. Between the trimmed V and J ends, which lost 3 bases and 8 bases, there was a span of 15 bases. The CDR3 region is CAWSLISVGTQYF. The CDR3 region has the DNA TGTGCCTGGAGCCTGATAAGTGTCGGTACGCAGTATTTT.

The chain combines TRBV5-1 with TRBJ2-1, with TRBD1 matching 8 bases. Germline V lookup: CDR1 SGHRS, CDR2 YFSETQ. Trimming took 0 bases from V and 6 from J; bases not matched to a gene: 5. CDR3 length: 15 amino acids. The CDR3 sequence: CASSLAPGGSNEQFF. CDR3 coding DNA: TGCGCCAGCAGCTTGGCCCCAGGGGGCTCCAATGAGCAGTTCTTC.

This chain links TRBV5-4 with TRBJ2-7; D call uncertain. Germline V gene lookup returns CDR1 SGHNT and CDR2 YYREEE (reference sequence). CDR3 size: 14 residues. V was cut by 0 bases and J by 6 bases, with 13 bases left in between. In DNA, the CDR3 is TGTGCCAGCAGCTTGGATCCCGCCCCGGGCGAGCAGTACTTC. Protein sequence: CASSLDPAPGEQYF.

This chain links TRBV28 with TRBJ2-7, with D perhaps matching TRBD1 (6 bases). Per germline, CDR1 MDHEN and CDR2 SYDVKM. The germline V and J ends were trimmed by 6 bases and 6 bases, with 15 bases remaining between them. CDR3 size: 13 residues. The CDR3, as DNA: TGTGCCAGCAGCCTGCCTAACAGGGTCGAGCAGTACTTC. As protein: CASSLPNRVEQYF.

The V and J genes are TRBV28 and TRBJ1-3; D is uncertain. CDR1 is MDHEN and CDR2 is SYDVKM in the germline V gene. CDR3 length equals 16 residues. Trimming cost V 6 bases and J 0 bases, with 15 bases left between them. In DNA, the CDR3 is TGTGCCAGCAGGCCCGGCGGAGCCCACTCTGGAAACACCATATATTTT. It codes for CASRPGGAHSGNTIYF.

The rearrangement links TRBV5-1 to TRBJ1-5, with TRBD1 identical over 9 bases. Germline trimming cut 0 bases from V and 1 base from J; bases unmatched to any gene: 5. This CDR3 is built from 17 residues. CDR1 is SGHRS, CDR2 YFSETQ, per germline. In nucleotides, the CDR3 is TGCGCCAGCAGCTTGGGGACCGGGACAGGGAGCAATCAGCCCCAGCATTTT. As protein: CASSLGTGTGSNQPQHF.

The chain uses TRBV29-1 and TRBJ1-3, with TRBD1 matching over 9 bases. CDR3 size: 19 residues. Germline-derived CDR1 and CDR2 are SQVTM and ANQGSEA. The junction had 15 bases not matched to a gene; V was cut back by 2 bases and J by 1 base. The CDR3 loop is CSVEYVYGQGPSSGNTIYF. As DNA, the CDR3 is TGCAGCGTTGAATATGTCTACGGACAGGGGCCATCTTCTGGAAACACCATATATTTT.

The rearrangement links TRBV14 to TRBJ2-3, with D perhaps TRBD2 (6 bases). V was shortened by 3 bases and J by 4 bases, with 14 bases between the two germline ends. The germline gives CDR1 SGHDN, CDR2 FVKESK. The CDR3 has 15 amino acids. CDR3 sequence: CASSHGPERADTQYF. The CDR3 DNA reads as TGTGCCAGCAGCCACGGACCAGAGCGGGCAGATACGCAGTATTTT. Supplemented by reference TRBV14 and TRBJ2-3, the full variable domain reads EAGVTQFPSHSVIEKGQTVTLRCDPISGHDNLYWYRRVMGKEIKFLLHFVKESKQDESGMPNNRFLAERTGGTYSTLKVQPAELEDSGVYFCASSHGPERADTQYFGPGTRLTVL.

On this clone itself: Other DNA sequences in the sample encode the same CDR3. The chain employs TRBV27 and TRBJ1-5; maybe TRBD1 (6 bases). This CDR3 is 14 amino acids long. V was clipped by 2 bases and J by 3 bases, with 8 bases between them. The germline V gene has CDR1 MNHEY and CDR2 SMNVEV (reference sequence). CDR3 nucleotide sequence: TGTGCCAGCAGTTTAGGACAGTCCAATCAGCCCCAGCATTTT. Protein sequence: CASSLGQSNQPQHF.

The chain employs TRBV7-2 and TRBJ2-7; 8 nucleotides match TRBD2. This CDR3 region has 16 residues. Germline values: CDR1 SGHTA, CDR2 FQGNSA. Germline trimming cut 1 base from V and 1 base from J; bases unmatched to any gene: 6. DNA of the CDR3: TGTGCCAGCAGCTTAGTATCGGGAGGGCAATCCTACGAGCAGTACTTC. This encodes CASSLVSGGQSYEQYF.

This sequence joins TRBV18 and TRBJ1-2; TRBD1 agrees at 7 bases. The V and J ends lost 4 bases and 6 bases, in that order; junction bases with no gene match: 5. This CDR3 comprises 13 residues. CDR1 is KGHSH, CDR2 LQKENI, per germline. The CDR3 coding sequence is TGTGCCAGCTCACAGCAGGGGGAGAATGGCTACACCTTC. Its protein product is CASSQQGENGYTF.

The CDR3 protein is CASSKDRGESNQPQHF. The CDR3 bases are TGTGCCAGCAGCAAAGATAGAGGAGAAAGCAATCAGCCCCAGCATTTT. The chain recombines TRBV21-1 with TRBJ1-5. TRBV21-1 is assigned pseudogene status. CDR3 length: 16 residues.

The CDR3 DNA is TGTGCCAGCAGCTCCTCAGGGGCCCTAGCCAAAAACATTCAGTACTTC. Protein: CASSSSGALAKNIQYF. The genes are TRBV7-9 and TRBJ2-4; a weak D match, TRBD1 (6 bases). With 4 bases removed from V and 0 bases from J, the gap between germline ends came to 13 bases. CDR3 length: 16 residues. The germline CDR1 and CDR2 sequences are SEHNR and FQNEAQ (reference sequence).

This chain uses TRBV5-1 with TRBJ1-2; D possibly corresponds to TRBD1 (5 bases). V gave up 5 bases and J gave up 4 bases, with 12 bases separating them. The germline V gene encodes CDR1 SGHRS and CDR2 YFSETQ. There are 13 residues in the CDR3. CDR3 amino acids: CASRFDSSYGYTF. The CDR3 DNA reads as TGCGCCAGCAGGTTTGACAGCAGCTATGGCTACACCTTC.

This chain uses TRBV19 with TRBJ2-1; a possible D gene is TRBD1 (5 bases). This CDR3 contains 18 residues. In germline, CDR1 is LNHDA, CDR2 SQIVND (reference sequence). V gave up 4 bases and J gave up 1 base, with 20 bases separating them. The DNA of the CDR3 is TGTGCCAGTAGTAAATCCAAAGGGGATGAAACATCCTACAATGAGCAGTTCTTC. Translation gives CASSKSKGDETSYNEQFF. The variable domain in full, with the rest retrieved from reference TRBV19 and TRBJ2-1, is DGGITQSPKYLFRKEGQNVTLSCEQNLNHDAMYWYRQDPGQGLRLIYYSQIVNDFQKGDIAEGYSVSREKKESFPLTVTSAQKNPTAFYLCASSKSKGDETSYNEQFFGPGTRLTVL.

The CDR3 sequence is CASSLEEGGGYNEQFF. CDR3 sequence (DNA): TGTGCCAGCAGCTTAGAGGAGGGAGGGGGCTACAATGAGCAGTTCTTC. The chain employs TRBV11-3 and TRBJ2-1; maybe TRBD2 (7 bases). This CDR3 has 16 amino acids. V was trimmed by 0 bases and J by 3 bases, leaving 12 bases between them. Germline-derived CDR1 and CDR2 are SGHNT and YENEEA.

The V gene is TRBV28, the J gene TRBJ1-4, with 10 nucleotides matching TRBD1. CDR3 length equals 17 residues. CDR1 is MDHEN, CDR2 SYDVKM, per germline. Trimming at V came to 6 bases and at J to 3 bases, leaving 10 bases not matched to a gene. CDR3 coding DNA: TGTGCCAGCAGCCCACCCGGGACAGGGGTTGCTAATGAAAAACTGTTTTTT. It is translated as CASSPPGTGVANEKLFF.